The clone carrying this TCR beta chain was counted between two and nine times. In germline, CDR1 is SGHKS, CDR2 YYEKEE (reference sequence). This CDR3 is built from 13 residues. Trimming shortened V by 2 bases and J by 7 bases, and 12 bases separated the two germline ends. Alongside a J-beta primer mix, a sample-barcoded 5' primer served in a second PCR lasting 7 to 11 cycles. TCRdb processed the 5' RACE reads anew with MiXCR; each CDR3 protein has one entry. The sample holds 1.5 million to 2 million distinct CDR3 sequences, around half seen once. This specimen comes from a study of blood T cells in healthy people across ages. Extraction of total RNA produced a minimum of 6 micrograms from each sample.

This chain uses TRBV5-5 with TRBJ1-2; D is uncertain. Sequenced material: blood. The TCR originated in a woman between 40 and 55 years old in good health. The CDR3 is CASSLDMEGGYTF. CDR3 DNA: TGTGCCAGCAGCTTAGACATGGAGGGTGGCTACACCTTC. The whole variable domain, filled in from reference TRBV5-5 and TRBJ1-2, reads DAGVTQSPTHLIKTRGQQVTLRCSPISGHKSVSWYQQVLGQGPQFIFQYYEKEERGRGNFPDRFSARQFPNYSSELNVNALLLGDSALYLCASSLDMEGGYTFGSGTRLTVV.